These T cell receptor beta chains were read from a single sample in a study of cytomegalovirus exposure and HLA in healthy donors. The protocol was immunoSEQ multiplex PCR, while the TCRdb copy is restricted to in-frame clones and leaves out a portion. The sample consists of over 100,000 clones, approximately 80% of them appearing once. Sequenced input: PBMCs. The receptors stem from a woman aged 25 to 39 in good health and CMV-seronegative. The CDR3 runs from the conserved cysteine through the conserved F or W. Fields, in order: CDR3 protein, V gene, J gene.

cdr3_aa: CAWSVGGATGNTIYF; v_call: TRBV30; j_call: TRBJ1-3
cdr3_aa: CASSEAGGNSYEQYF; v_call: TRBV25-1; j_call: TRBJ2-7
cdr3_aa: CASKGGGTEAFF; v_call: TRBV19; j_call: TRBJ1-1
cdr3_aa: CASSPDPGRLNEQFF; v_call: TRBV11-3; j_call: TRBJ2-1
cdr3_aa: CASSITHSGDYGYTF; v_call: TRBV19; j_call: TRBJ1-2
cdr3_aa: CASSLAGGMGETQYF; v_call: TRBV27; j_call: TRBJ2-5
cdr3_aa: CASRSGGANYEQYF; v_call: TRBV28; j_call: TRBJ2-7
cdr3_aa: CASSLSQDRAFGYTF; v_call: TRBV27; j_call: TRBJ1-2
cdr3_aa: CASSLDAGGFYEQYF; v_call: TRBV5-1; j_call: TRBJ2-7
cdr3_aa: CASSFFSQGVLGTEAFF; v_call: TRBV7-2; j_call: TRBJ1-1
cdr3_aa: CASSPPTGGSYEQYF; v_call: TRBV7-8; j_call: TRBJ2-7
cdr3_aa: CASSQAKIMTGHLNMNTEAFF; v_call: TRBV4-2; j_call: TRBJ1-1
cdr3_aa: CASSLDFGEASSYNEQFF; v_call: TRBV5-4; j_call: TRBJ2-1
cdr3_aa: CAFIPPIDRRAFF; v_call: TRBV30; j_call: TRBJ1-1
cdr3_aa: CASSQVGGGELFF; v_call: TRBV4-2; j_call: TRBJ2-2
cdr3_aa: CSVQGAEAFF; v_call: TRBV29-1; j_call: TRBJ1-1
cdr3_aa: CSVAKSDLSTEAFF; v_call: TRBV29-1; j_call: TRBJ1-1
cdr3_aa: CASSVGAGPNEQFF; v_call: TRBV9; j_call: TRBJ2-1